Listed below are T cell receptor beta chains from one sample, sequenced in a study of T cell changes during pregnancy in multiple sclerosis. TCRdb's copy holds only in-frame clones and misses some; the assay was immunoSEQ multiplex PCR. The table lists approximately 31,000 clones, about 88% of them singletons, with roughly 6.5% in the top ten. This specimen was CD8+ T cells from peripheral blood mononuclear cells, taken in the second trimester of pregnancy. All receptors derive from a female donor with multiple sclerosis, enrolled in a pregnancy study. The CDR3 runs from the conserved cysteine through the conserved F or W. Each record gives: V gene, D gene, clone size, J gene, CDR3 DNA, CDR3 protein. The D gene is left open where the match is weak. Clone size is given for some rows only: seen once, a few or many times, or a class if the clone is expanded.

V gene: TRBV7-9
D gene: NA
clone size: NA
J gene: TRBJ2-3
CDR3 DNA: TGTGCCAGCAGCTTAGATCCGACAGACACAGATACGCAGTATTTT
CDR3 protein: CASSLDPTDTDTQYF

V gene: TRBV4-3
D gene: TRBD2
clone size: NA
J gene: TRBJ2-1
CDR3 DNA: TGCGCCAGCAGCCCTGAGCGGGAGTTCTACAATGAGCAGTTCTTC
CDR3 protein: CASSPEREFYNEQFF

V gene: TRBV9
D gene: NA
clone size: few
J gene: TRBJ1-1
CDR3 DNA: TGTGCCAGCAACCGGGACTGGGAGAACACTGAAGCTTTCTTT
CDR3 protein: CASNRDWENTEAFF

V gene: TRBV2
D gene: NA
clone size: NA
J gene: TRBJ1-5
CDR3 DNA: TGTGCCAGCAGGCGGGAGGGTTTAAGCAATCAGCCCCAGCATTTT
CDR3 protein: CASRREGLSNQPQHF

V gene: TRBV4-2
D gene: NA
clone size: NA
J gene: TRBJ2-3
CDR3 DNA: TGTGCCAGCAGCCAAAAAGACAGGCAAGATACGCAGTATTTT
CDR3 protein: CASSQKDRQDTQYF

V gene: TRBV7-9
D gene: NA
clone size: NA
J gene: TRBJ1-2
CDR3 DNA: TGTGCCAGCAGCTTAGCGCTCGGGGATAACTATGGCTACACCTTC
CDR3 protein: CASSLALGDNYGYTF

V gene: TRBV7-6
D gene: NA
clone size: NA
J gene: TRBJ1-1
CDR3 DNA: TGTGCCAGCAGCTTAGGGCAAACGGGGTGGACTGAAGCTTTCTTT
CDR3 protein: CASSLGQTGWTEAFF

V gene: TRBV7-2
D gene: NA
clone size: NA
J gene: TRBJ2-7
CDR3 DNA: TGTGCCAGCAGCTTTGCACGGGGGACGTACGAGCAGTACTTC
CDR3 protein: CASSFARGTYEQYF

V gene: TRBV7-9
D gene: NA
clone size: NA
J gene: TRBJ2-7
CDR3 DNA: TGTGCCAGCAGCTTTGGCAGAATCTCCTACGAGCAGTACTTC
CDR3 protein: CASSFGRISYEQYF

V gene: TRBV9
D gene: TRBD2
clone size: NA
J gene: TRBJ2-1
CDR3 DNA: TGTGCCAGCAGCGTAGCTTGGGGGAGGGGCAATGAGCAGTTCTTC
CDR3 protein: CASSVAWGRGNEQFF

V gene: TRBV7-9
D gene: TRBD1
clone size: NA
J gene: TRBJ1-1
CDR3 DNA: TGTGCCAGCAGCTGGTGGGACAGGGGTGGCACTGAAGCTTTCTTT
CDR3 protein: CASSWWDRGGTEAFF

V gene: TRBV6-5
D gene: NA
clone size: NA
J gene: TRBJ1-1
CDR3 DNA: TGTGCCAGCAGTTACTCCCCGGCGGGGAAAAATGAAGCTTTCTTT
CDR3 protein: CASSYSPAGKNEAFF

V gene: TRBV15
D gene: NA
clone size: once
J gene: TRBJ2-7
CDR3 DNA: TGTGCCACCAGCAGAGACATATTAGGAGGCGGAGAGCAGTACTTC
CDR3 protein: CATSRDILGGGEQYF

V gene: TRBV27
D gene: NA
clone size: NA
J gene: TRBJ1-5
CDR3 DNA: TGTGCCAGCAGTCTTTCCAGGGTTTTGCGGCCCCAGCATTTT
CDR3 protein: CASSLSRVLRPQHF

V gene: TRBV19
D gene: TRBD2
clone size: NA
J gene: TRBJ2-7
CDR3 DNA: TGTGCCAGTAGTATGGGGCGGGAGAACCCCGGGGAGCAGTACTTC
CDR3 protein: CASSMGRENPGEQYF

V gene: TRBV27
D gene: NA
clone size: NA
J gene: TRBJ2-1
CDR3 DNA: TGTGCCAGCAGTTTAGGCCGCGGCCACAATGAGCAGTTCTTC
CDR3 protein: CASSLGRGHNEQFF

V gene: TRBV7-3
D gene: NA
clone size: NA
J gene: TRBJ1-2
CDR3 DNA: TGTGCCAGCAGCTTATTGGCTGGACAGATCTACACCTTC
CDR3 protein: CASSLLAGQIYTF

V gene: TRBV6-6
D gene: NA
clone size: NA
J gene: TRBJ2-7
CDR3 DNA: TGTGCCGCGGAGGGGGCTGGAACCTACGAGCAGTACTTC
CDR3 protein: CAAEGAGTYEQYF

V gene: TRBV29-1
D gene: NA
clone size: NA
J gene: TRBJ2-7
CDR3 DNA: TGCAGCGTTGGTGGAGGGGAATCCTACGAGCAGTACTTC
CDR3 protein: CSVGGGESYEQYF

V gene: TRBV7-9
D gene: TRBD2
clone size: NA
J gene: TRBJ2-1
CDR3 DNA: TGTGCCAGCAGCTTGGGTGGACTAGCGGGGAACAATGAGCAGTTCTTC
CDR3 protein: CASSLGGLAGNNEQFF

V gene: TRBV4-3
D gene: NA
clone size: NA
J gene: TRBJ2-7
CDR3 DNA: TGCGCCAGCAGCCAAGATGCTTGGACTATGGATTACGAGCAGTACTTC
CDR3 protein: CASSQDAWTMDYEQYF

V gene: TRBV4-2
D gene: TRBD2
clone size: NA
J gene: TRBJ2-7
CDR3 DNA: TGTGCCAGCAGCCGGACTAGCGAATCCTACGAGCAGTACTTC
CDR3 protein: CASSRTSESYEQYF

V gene: TRBV5-4
D gene: TRBD2
clone size: few
J gene: TRBJ2-1
CDR3 DNA: TGTGCCAGCAGCTTGAGTATAGCGGGAGGGTTCTACAATGAGCAGTTCTTC
CDR3 protein: CASSLSIAGGFYNEQFF

V gene: TRBV7-3
D gene: TRBD1
clone size: NA
J gene: TRBJ2-7
CDR3 DNA: TGTGCCAGCAGCTCCTACCCGGGACAGGGATACGAGCAGTACTTC
CDR3 protein: CASSSYPGQGYEQYF

V gene: TRBV4-3
D gene: NA
clone size: NA
J gene: TRBJ2-7
CDR3 DNA: TGCGCCAGCAGCCAGTCACTTTCCTACGAGCAGTACTTC
CDR3 protein: CASSQSLSYEQYF

V gene: TRBV11-3
D gene: NA
clone size: NA
J gene: TRBJ2-7
CDR3 DNA: TGTGCCAGCAGCCCCCTAGTCCCCATATCGGCAGGGGAAAACGAGCAGTACTTC
CDR3 protein: CASSPLVPISAGENEQYF

V gene: TRBV5-4
D gene: NA
clone size: NA
J gene: TRBJ1-4
CDR3 DNA: TGTGCCAGCAGCTCCGACTTAAATGAAAAACTGTTTTTT
CDR3 protein: CASSSDLNEKLFF

V gene: TRBV6-1
D gene: TRBD1
clone size: NA
J gene: TRBJ1-5
CDR3 DNA: TGTGCCAGCAGTGAAAGGAGGCAGGGGGCAAATCAGCCCCAGCATTTT
CDR3 protein: CASSERRQGANQPQHF

V gene: TRBV6-6
D gene: NA
clone size: once
J gene: TRBJ2-3
CDR3 DNA: TGTGCCAGCAGCTCTGGGCGGGACACAGATACGCAGTATTTT
CDR3 protein: CASSSGRDTDTQYF

V gene: TRBV6-4
D gene: TRBD1
clone size: few
J gene: TRBJ2-2
CDR3 DNA: TGTGCCAGCAGCGGACAGGGAACCGGGGAGCTGTTTTTT
CDR3 protein: CASSGQGTGELFF

V gene: TRBV28
D gene: TRBD1
clone size: NA
J gene: TRBJ2-3
CDR3 DNA: TGTGCCAGCGGACAGGATACCCCGAGCACAGATACGCAGTATTTT
CDR3 protein: CASGQDTPSTDTQYF

V gene: TRBV30
D gene: NA
clone size: NA
J gene: TRBJ1-5
CDR3 DNA: TGTGCCTGGAGTTCGAGCACCAGGGGTTATAGCAATCAGCCCCAGCATTTT
CDR3 protein: CAWSSSTRGYSNQPQHF